Below, 18 T cell receptor beta chains from the same sample are listed, as sequenced in a study of PD-1 blockade in classical Hodgkin lymphoma. Using immunoSEQ multiplex PCR, the repertoire was profiled, and TCRdb retains in-frame clones only, with some absent. The data hold 20,000 to 25,000 clones, with about 80% observed a single time. With no exception, relapse followed autologous stem cell transplantation in all patients, and brentuximab vedotin exposure varied. The sequences come from peripheral blood mononuclear cells (PBMCs), collected at baseline. The source of these receptors is a human donor with classical Hodgkin lymphoma.

The rearrangement uses TRBV9 and TRBJ2-7; 8 nucleotides agree with TRBD2. Germline CDR1 SGDLS, CDR2 YYNGEE. V dropped 0 bases and J dropped 2; count of bases not matched to a gene: 4. This CDR3 spans 15 amino acids. The CDR3 sequence is CASSVAGGGPYEQYF. Here the CDR3 DNA reads TGTGCCAGCAGCGTAGCGGGGGGGGGACCCTACGAGCAGTACTTC.

This chain uses TRBV6-1 with TRBJ2-6, with D unresolved. CDR3 length equals 13 residues. Deletions cut 10 bases from V and 0 bases from J, with 7 bases between. The V gene's germline CDR1 is MNHNS and CDR2 SASEGT. For the CDR3, the DNA is TGTGCCACCGAGAGCTCTGGGGCCAACGTCCTGACTTTC. It translates to CATESSGANVLTF.

The chain employs TRBV29-1 and TRBJ1-2; D is ambiguous. Germline lookup yields CDR1 SQVTM and CDR2 ANQGSEA. CDR3 size: 12 residues. The V end was cut by 5 bases, the J end by 2 bases, with 9 bases between. In DNA form, the CDR3 reads TGCAGCGTTTTAATCTTAAACTATGGCTACACCTTC. It translates to CSVLILNYGYTF.

The rearrangement joins TRBV6-1 to TRBJ1-5; D not resolved. V gave up 4 bases and J gave up 2 bases, with 6 bases separating them. This CDR3 contains 13 residues. Germline V lookup: CDR1 MNHNS, CDR2 SASEGT. This CDR3 is CASSGRGNQPQHF. As DNA, the CDR3 is TGTGCCAGCAGTGGCCGGGGCAATCAGCCCCAGCATTTT.

The rearrangement joins TRBV15 to TRBJ1-4, with 7 bases aligning to TRBD1. The CDR3 covers 16 residues. V was clipped by 3 bases and J by 3 bases; unmatched bases: 7. Germline-derived CDR1 and CDR2 are LNHNV and YYDKDF (reference sequence). CDR3: CATSSGTEGPNEKLFF. CDR3 DNA: TGTGCCACCAGCAGTGGGACAGAGGGGCCTAATGAAAAACTGTTTTTT.

This clone occurred a few times. This chain joins TRBV6-5 and TRBJ1-2; 9 bases are shared with TRBD1. The CDR3 has 16 amino acids. V was clipped by 2 bases and J by 3 bases; unmatched bases: 7. Germline loops: CDR1 MNHEY, CDR2 SVGAGI. The CDR3 is CASSYVGRQGDYGYTF. The CDR3 DNA is TGTGCCAGCAGTTACGTCGGGCGACAGGGGGACTATGGCTACACCTTC.

This chain links TRBV10-3 with TRBJ1-1; 7 nucleotides agree with TRBD1. Trimming took 6 bases from V and 1 from J; bases not matched to a gene: 5. The CDR3 is 14 amino acids. Germline V CDR1 and CDR2: ENHRY, SYGVKD. In DNA form, the CDR3 reads TGTGCCATCAGGGGGACAGAGCGGAACACTGAAGCTTTCTTT. Translated, it gives CAIRGTERNTEAFF.

J is TRBJ2-3 and V is TRBV5-1, with 11 nucleotides matching TRBD2. This CDR3 region has 15 residues. Trimming removed 3 bases from V and 5 bases from J; junction bases left unmatched: 5. CDR1 and CDR2 (germline): SGHRS, YFSETQ. The DNA of the CDR3 is TGCGCCAGCAGCTCGCTAACTAGCGGGGGAGATACGCAGTATTTT. Translation: CASSSLTSGGDTQYF.

This clone was picked up one time. The chain carries TRBV2 and TRBJ2-2, with 8 bases matching TRBD2. The CDR3 covers 16 residues. The junction had 13 bases not matched to a gene; V was cut back by 7 bases and J by 6 bases. Per germline, CDR1 SNHLY and CDR2 FYNNEI. The CDR3 loop is CASNPLRGGLAGELFF. CDR3 coding DNA: TGTGCCAGCAACCCACTCCGGGGGGGCCTCGCCGGGGAGCTGTTTTTT.

A few counts support this clone. The chain's CDR3 is CASSITGQADKLFF. The DNA of the CDR3 is TGTGCCAGTAGTATCACGGGACAGGCTGATAAACTGTTTTTT. This chain links TRBV19 with TRBJ1-4; TRBD1 agrees at 8 bases. This CDR3 region has 14 residues. Per germline, CDR1 LNHDA and CDR2 SQIVND (reference sequence). Unmatched junction bases numbered 8, after V lost 3 bases and J lost 11 bases.

The chain is built from TRBV6-1 and TRBJ2-7; D could derive from TRBD1 or TRBD2 (5 bases each). Germline V gives CDR1 MNHNS, CDR2 SASEGT. The V end lost 1 base, the J end lost 6 bases, and 16 bases lay between the germline ends. This CDR3 has 15 residues. CDR3 bases: TGTGCCAGCAGTGAAGGAGGGGCAGGGATCGTCGAGCAGTACTTC. Protein sequence: CASSEGGAGIVEQYF.

The J gene is TRBJ1-1, the V gene TRBV10-2, with D tentatively TRBD1 (5 bases). The V gene lost 4 bases and the J gene lost 4 bases, with 13 bases spanning the gap. The length of the CDR3 is 14 residues. CDR1 WSHSY and CDR2 SAAADI come from the germline V gene. The CDR3 is CASSGVGGGTEAFF. As DNA, the CDR3 is TGCGCCAGCAGTGGGGTTGGGGGGGGCACTGAAGCTTTCTTT.

The chain recombines TRBV7-8 with TRBJ2-1; the D gene is possibly TRBD2 (6 bases). This CDR3 region has 11 residues. V dropped 11 bases and J dropped 1 base, with 6 bases sitting between them. Germline V lookup: CDR1 SGHVS, CDR2 FQNEAQ. The CDR3 reads CAGGSYNEQFF. The CDR3, as DNA: TGTGCCGGGGGGTCCTACAATGAGCAGTTCTTC.

V usage is TRBV15 and J usage is TRBJ1-6, with 8 bases identical to TRBD1. With 3 bases clipped from V and 2 bases from J, the junction kept 9 bases outside the gene matches. CDR1 is LNHNV and CDR2 is YYDKDF in the germline V gene (reference sequence). This CDR3 spans 18 amino acids. DNA of the CDR3: TGTGCCACCAGCAGCGCGCAGGGGGCGAGGGCCTATAATTCACCCCTCCACTTT. This codes for CATSSAQGARAYNSPLHF.

The table lists this clone with a few counts. The rearrangement links TRBV10-3 to TRBJ1-6; TRBD1 matches at 11 bases. Per the germline V gene, CDR1 is ENHRY and CDR2 is SYGVKD. The CDR3 has 15 residues. After removal of 3 bases from V and 10 bases from J, the junction contained 5 bases not matched to a gene. The CDR3 bases are TGTGCCATCAGTGAAGGGGGACAGGGGGGATCACCCCTCCACTTT. Protein product: CAISEGGQGGSPLHF.

This clone is labeled medium-sized (0.01 to 0.1%). The chain uses TRBV6-5 and TRBJ2-1; TRBD2 matches at 9 bases. CDR3 length equals 15 residues. V shed 11 bases and J 2 bases; nucleotides not matched to a gene: 10. CDR1 and CDR2 (germline): MNHEY, SVGAGI. CDR3 DNA sequence: TGTGCCTGCAAAGAGCGGGGGGCAACCTACAATGAGCAGTTCTTC. Translating gives CACKERGATYNEQFF.

The chain combines TRBV18 with TRBJ2-3, with 11 positions matching TRBD2. The germline V gene has CDR1 KGHSH and CDR2 LQKENI. The CDR3 extends over 21 amino acids. V shed 1 base and J 0 bases; nucleotides not matched to a gene: 15. The CDR3 DNA follows: TGTGCCAGCTCACCACTTGGCACTAGCGGGGGCACAGTACCTAGCACAGATACGCAGTATTTT. Its protein is CASSPLGTSGGTVPSTDTQYF. Full variable domain (outside the CDR3, taken from reference TRBV18 and TRBJ2-3): NAGVMQNPRHLVRRRGQEARLRCSPMKGHSHVYWYRQLPEEGLKFMVYLQKENIIDESGMPKERFSAEFPKEGPSILRIQQVVRGDSAAYFCASSPLGTSGGTVPSTDTQYFGPGTRLTVL.

This chain links TRBV6-1 with TRBJ2-1; 9 nucleotides agree with TRBD1. V dropped 4 bases and J dropped 0; count of bases not matched to a gene: 4. Per the germline V gene, CDR1 is MNHNS and CDR2 is SASEGT. The CDR3 totals 16 residues. The CDR3 sequence is CASSGGTGTSYNEQFF. CDR3 in DNA: TGTGCCAGCAGTGGGGGGACAGGGACCTCCTACAATGAGCAGTTCTTC.